The 8 T cell receptor beta chains listed next were all sequenced from one sample in a study of blood T cell repertoires in COVID-19. TCRdb's copy holds only in-frame clones and misses some; the assay was immunoSEQ multiplex PCR. The data show tens of thousands of clones, about 92% seen once. The sequencing sample was made of peripheral blood. The receptors stem from a man in his late teens or twenties with COVID-19, enrolled during active disease.

The chain is built from TRBV13 and TRBJ2-6, with a weak D call TRBD2 (5 bases). This CDR3 spans 16 amino acids. The ends were cut back, 5 bases at V and 2 bases at J, with 13 bases in the middle. CDR1 is PRHDT, CDR2 FYEKMQ, per germline (reference sequence). CDR3 DNA sequence: TGTGCCAGCAGCCCAAGGGAACTAGCTGGGGCCAACGTCCTGACTTTC. Amino acids: CASSPRELAGANVLTF.

The gene calls are TRBV24-1 and TRBJ1-1; 8 bases line up with TRBD1. Trimming took 6 bases from V and 5 from J; bases not matched to a gene: 4. This CDR3 is built from 13 residues. The V gene's germline CDR1 is KGHDR and CDR2 SFDVKD. The chain's CDR3 is CATSSYRGTEAFF. The CDR3 bases are TGTGCCACCAGTTCATACAGGGGGACTGAAGCTTTCTTT.

V usage is TRBV7-6 and J usage is TRBJ2-7, with D maybe TRBD1 (7 bases). This CDR3 is built from 16 residues. V was cut by 4 bases and J by 3 bases, with 19 bases left in between. Germline assignment: CDR1 SGHVS and CDR2 FNYEAQ. This CDR3 is CASSWFPGGTDYEQYF. In nucleotides, the CDR3 is TGTGCCAGCAGCTGGTTCCCAGGAGGGACAGACTACGAGCAGTACTTC. The variable domain in full, completed from reference TRBV7-6 and TRBJ2-7, reads GAGVSQSPRYKVTKRGQDVALRCDPISGHVSLYWYRQALGQGPEFLTYFNYEAQQDKSGLPNDRFSAERPEGSISTLTIQRTEQRDSAMYRCASSWFPGGTDYEQYFGPGTRLTVT.

This clone was observed a single time. V is TRBV6-5 and J is TRBJ1-3, with D possibly matching TRBD1 (5 bases). Trimming removed 8 bases at V and 4 bases at J, with 15 bases between. Germline-derived CDR1 and CDR2 are MNHEY and SVGAGI. This CDR3 is built from 14 residues. The CDR3, as DNA: TGTGCCAGCTTGCGGGGGGTCGCCGGAAACACCATATATTTT. It translates to CASLRGVAGNTIYF.

The chain links TRBV27 to TRBJ2-1; 12 nucleotides agree with TRBD2. Per the germline V gene, CDR1 is MNHEY and CDR2 is SMNVEV (reference sequence). Trimming removed 5 bases from V and 0 bases from J; junction bases left unmatched: 8. The CDR3 sequence is 18 residues long. The CDR3 spells CASSPTTSGGASYNEQFF. The CDR3 DNA reads as TGTGCCAGCAGTCCCACGACTAGCGGGGGTGCCTCCTACAATGAGCAGTTCTTC.

The genes are TRBV4-3 and TRBJ1-1, with unresolved D. With 1 base removed from V and 4 bases from J, the gap between germline ends came to 10 bases. Germline CDR1 reads LGHNA; CDR2 reads YSLEER. The CDR3 loop spans 14 amino acids. This chain's CDR3 is CASSQAIAGTEAFF. The CDR3 DNA follows: TGCGCCAGCAGCCAAGCCATTGCCGGCACTGAAGCTTTCTTT.

The V gene is TRBV7-2, the J gene TRBJ1-5; a weak D match, TRBD1 (5 bases). CDR3 size: 15 residues. V was pared by 0 bases and J by 4 bases, with 10 bases between. Germline assignment: CDR1 SGHTA and CDR2 FQGNSA. The DNA for the CDR3 is TGTGCCAGCAGCTTAGCCACAGGTTTTAATCAGCCCCAGCATTTT. It is translated as CASSLATGFNQPQHF.

V usage is TRBV6-4 and J usage is TRBJ1-1; D gene uncertain. CDR1 and CDR2 from the germline V gene are MRHNA and SNTAGT. This CDR3 is 13 amino acids long. The V gene lost 0 bases and the J gene lost 3 bases, with 5 bases spanning the gap. CDR3 protein: CASSDSGDTEAFF. The CDR3 DNA is TGTGCCAGCAGTGACTCAGGAGACACTGAAGCTTTCTTT.